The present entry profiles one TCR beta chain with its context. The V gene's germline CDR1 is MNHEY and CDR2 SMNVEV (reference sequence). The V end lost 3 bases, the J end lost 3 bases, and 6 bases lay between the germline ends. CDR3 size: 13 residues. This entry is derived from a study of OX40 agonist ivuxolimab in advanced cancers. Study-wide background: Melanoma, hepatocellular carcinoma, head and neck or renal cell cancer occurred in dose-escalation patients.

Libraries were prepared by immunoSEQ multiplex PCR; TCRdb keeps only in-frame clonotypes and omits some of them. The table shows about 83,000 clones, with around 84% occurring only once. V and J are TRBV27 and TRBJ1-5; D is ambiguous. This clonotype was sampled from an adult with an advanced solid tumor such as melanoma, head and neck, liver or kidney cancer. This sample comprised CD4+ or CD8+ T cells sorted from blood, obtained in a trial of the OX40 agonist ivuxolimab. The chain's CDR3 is CASSFRNNQPQHF. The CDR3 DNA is TGTGCCAGCAGTTTCCGGAACAATCAGCCCCAGCATTTT.